This T cell receptor beta chain was sequenced for a study of cytomegalovirus exposure and HLA in healthy donors (dated by TCRdb to the late 2010s). As for the study more broadly: An earlier analysis of approximately 640 of the donors reported 276 Gb of sequence data and more than 90 million unique TCR beta sequences from 190 million or so T cells. Typing coverage differed by locus: A, B, C, DRB1 and DQB1 were typed in about 629-640 donors, DQA1 in about 510, DPA1 in approximately 610, and DPB1 in approximately 450. A later genetic analysis used genome-wide SNP genotypes for about three fifths of the roughly 700 donors, treating that subset as a discovery cohort. HLA typing included class I and class II loci at four-digit resolution. The study aimed to test whether cataloging public T cell receptors could reveal signatures of past pathogen exposure. Because of strong linkage in the cohort, roughly 5 DR-DQ haplotypes were treated as single units for association and clustering. Of the 398 genotyped donors, approximately 83% fell in the genetic ancestry cluster associated with self-reported Caucasian donors. The later analysis used no new phenotypic data to find candidate immune exposures, relying instead on TCR beta sequences and their occurrence across donors. Around 300 gigabases of sequencing data and tens of millions of unique TCR sequences were included in an early release covering 500 to 750 HLA-typed donors. Donor age, sex, ethnicity and CMV serostatus were compiled alongside the repertoire data. In an earlier analysis of a few hundred of the donors, high-throughput TCR beta sequencing was used to judge whether each TCR beta V gene segment behaved as functional or pseudogenic. High-throughput TCR immunosequencing, statistical association of individual TCRs with disease status, and machine learning were combined to predict cytomegalovirus infection status. Across roughly 420 genotyped donors of the cohort, an average of about 200,000 unique TCR beta nucleotide sequences per donor were sequenced, and around 19% of those sequences were non-productive. All discovery cohort repertoires had been generated on a single sequencing platform. A later analysis re-examined previously published TCR beta repertoires from more than 550 donors and added high-resolution HLA genotyping to investigate patterns of TCR occurrence. Besides the first cohort of 500 to 700 subjects, a separate validation cohort made up of 120 different subjects was used. The T cell repertoires of roughly 660 subjects were profiled by immunosequencing and related to cytomegalovirus serostatus. General findings and caveats noted by the study authors: CMV serostatus was the only immune exposure information available for the cohort. Approximately 18 rarely observed V segments, including chromosome 9 orphons, were excluded from the earlier analysis of almost 600 of the donors because counts were too low. The authors suggested that the approach could potentially be generalized to other disease states and immunological phenotypes. In both the original and validation cohorts, the classifier was reported to diagnose cytomegalovirus status with high specificity and sensitivity. A later analysis associated 15,000 or so TCR beta sequences with specific HLA alleles at a false discovery rate of 0.05. A later analysis reported that several top co-occurrence clusters appeared linked to parvovirus B19, influenza, CMV and Epstein-Barr virus. A later analysis found that HLA-associated TCR beta chains were more clonally expanded and had lower generation probabilities than equally common non-associated chains. A further reported finding was that TCR beta sequences accurately predicted the HLA-A and HLA-B alleles for most subjects in the first cohort. In a later analysis, TCR association rates were found to vary across HLA loci, with the most associated TCRs seen for DRB1 alleles and the fewest for HLA-C alleles. An earlier analysis of around 540 of the donors showed that most TCR beta V segments appeared in productive rearrangements either about 87% or about 30% of the time, which broadly matched IMGT annotations. A cluster of highly shared sequence variants was judged likely to represent a technical artifact of the sequencing pipeline. Three of the identified cytomegalovirus-associated TCR beta chains were confirmed in vitro to be specific for cytomegalovirus antigens. Presence/absence analyses assumed roughly uniform sequencing depth across donors, an assumption that may not hold. Most TCR sequences were observed very rarely across donors, whereas some public TCRs were present in many individuals. When HLA alleles, especially DR and DQ, strongly co-occurred, TCR associations were difficult to assign to individual alleles. In a later genetic analysis, fewer N-insertions in productive TCRs were reported among donors in an Asian-associated ancestry cluster than the roughly 640-donor mean. The study listed 170 or so TCR beta chains as associated with cytomegalovirus. In a later genetic analysis, a missense DCLRE1C variant was associated with V-gene and J-gene trimming of TCR beta chains, and the association was replicated in an independent cohort. Because the 87-base-pair reads could not distinguish some IMGT-functional V segments, including TRBV6-2 and TRBV6-3, those segments were excluded. The cohort was sequenced for TCR beta chains only, and without alpha or paired-chain data the features that could be detected were limited. In a later analysis, most CMV-associated TCR beta chains were found to appear HLA-restricted, with HLA associations seemingly driven largely by CMV exposure. Linkage disequilibrium might explain the correlated functional status among segregating V segments, but an unknown experimental factor could not be excluded. Because HLA typing was missing for some donors at each locus, association tests included only the typed subset.

Libraries were constructed by the immunoSEQ multiplex PCR assay. A mixture of 60 forward primers for TCR Vbeta segments and 13 reverse primers for TCR Jbeta segments was used in the multiplex PCR. A multiplex PCR assay on genomic DNA amplified the CDR3 region of rearranged TCR beta genes. The Illumina HiSeq System was used to sequence the amplified TCR beta libraries as 87-base-pair reads. As for the authors' bioinformatics: In a later analysis, approximately 74 million unique TCR beta chains were counted across the 650 to 700 repertoires, and around 10 million of these chains were shared by at least two donors. Raw reads were error-corrected and collapsed into unique sequences with a nearest-neighbor algorithm that merged closely related sequences to remove PCR and sequencing errors. To assign V, D and J gene segments, CDR3 sequences were aligned to IMGT reference sequences. For a sequence to be retained, a match of at least six nucleotides to both a V gene segment and a J gene segment was required. Rearrangements were classified as productive when the CDR3 lacked stop codons and remained in frame with V and J, and all other rearrangements were classified as non-productive. Following IMGT convention, CDR3 was defined as the stretch from the second conserved V-encoded cysteine to the conserved J-encoded phenylalanine. The earlier analysis of 550 to 650 of the donors excluded any sequence lacking an unambiguous match to a single V gene segment. An earlier analysis of approximately 590 of the donors classified V segments as functional when productive rearrangements were above 56.7% and as segregating when the standard deviation between donors was above 5%. A statistical classification framework was built to diagnose cytomegalovirus status from the catalog of TCR beta chain sequences. In a later analysis, TCR nucleotide sequences were compared against IMGT/GENE-DB human TR gene sequences so that V and J genes could be assigned. In a later analysis, CDR3 sequences and most-parsimonious VDJ recombination scenarios were assigned using the TCRdist pipeline. In a later analysis, every TCR beta chain was defined by the combination of its CDR3 amino acid sequence and its V-gene family, and reads without a unique V-gene family were dropped. As a way to deal with suspected cross-contamination and a sequencing artifact, a later analysis dropped 450 to 700 nucleotide sequences that were highly shared and had low generation probability. For each public chain, a later analysis derived a clonal expansion index from normalized ranks of inferred template counts within each repertoire. In a later analysis, generation probabilities were computed using a VDJ recombination model fitted to out-of-frame rearrangements, and the results were checked against IGoR. In a later analysis, hypergeometric tests were used to score TCR-TCR, TCR-HLA and TCR-CMV co-occurrence, with a repertoire-size bias correction applied to TCR pairs. A later analysis estimated false discovery rates by permuting HLA or CMV assignments 20 times. In a later analysis, co-occurring TCRs were grouped using DBSCAN, and TCRdist sequence similarity was added for clustering within HLA-allele-positive subsets. Repertoires with fewer than 30,000 or more than 120,000 public chains were left out of co-occurrence clustering, as were a few repertoires with anomalous nucleotide sharing. Held by TCRdb, this immuneACCESS table contains in-frame sequences only and omits some clones. Under half of the omission traces to an unresolved V gene where checked; the cause of the rest is unknown. V and J calls and clone size are those listed in that table; D and trimming were worked out from the DNA. A total of 150,000 to 200,000 clones appear in this sample, around three quarters of them only once. 13% to 15% of the sample is in the top ten clones.

The cohort comprised more than 550 healthy bone marrow donors. At the time of sampling, every cohort member was nominally healthy, though immune exposures that went unrecorded were likely present. The donor tested CMV seropositive, placing the donor among the approximately 310 seropositive members of the cohort. A peripheral blood sample was collected from each donor, and TCR beta sequencing was performed on peripheral blood mononuclear cells. Genomic DNA was extracted from the blood cell samples with the Qiagen DNeasy Blood Extraction Kit. This clone occurred a few times. Its antigen is still unknown. The sample holds no much larger clone one base away, and base qualities are not on file. CDR1 and CDR2, per the germline V gene, are SGHAT and FQNNGV. Inclusive of the bounding cysteine and phenylalanine, the CDR3 is 14 residues long. The entry retains the CDR3 DNA only, 42 bases that are in frame from base 1. V and J are trimmed by 1 base and 7 bases, and the gene matches miss 6 bases of the junction.

Recombination connected TRBV11-2 to TRBJ1-2, with 7 central nucleotides matching TRBD1. The receptor was derived from a woman in her twenties or thirties in good health and CMV-seropositive. The sequenced sample consisted of PBMCs. CDR3 reads: CASSLGGGAGGYTF. DNA sequence: TGTGCCAGCAGCTTAGGAGGGGGCGCTGGTGGCTACACCTTC.